This T cell receptor (beta chain) was identified during a study of shared clonotypes between healthy human individuals. Study background: The donor group consisted of a couple of women and three men, aged 18 to 49.

The V gene's germline CDR1 is SSHAT and CDR2 FNYEAQ (reference sequence). Trimming left V 2 bases short and J 0 bases short, with 13 bases between. The CDR3 has 16 amino acids. This clone was detected a few times. Its specificity is not known. Study-wide results and caveats: Blood was the only sampled material, and tissue repertoires likely differ.

At the deep level, the assay was run. TCRdb keeps only in-frame clones here, not all; method: immunoSEQ multiplex PCR. The data show some 480,000 clones, approximately 79% seen once. All donors were healthy HIV-negative adults lacking recent acute infections or vaccinations. The clonotype was recovered from a woman aged 40 to 50 in good health. Some clones in this sample may be carry-over from other donors' samples. The chain recombines TRBV7-7 with TRBJ2-5; D call uncertain. The source material was PBMCs. The CDR3 coding sequence is TGTGCCAGCAGCTTACTCTCTCGGCAATACCAAGAGACCCAGTACTTC. Translated, it gives CASSLLSRQYQETQYF.